This record concerns one T cell receptor beta chain sequence. Its cognate antigen is unknown. Measured with immunoSEQ multiplex PCR; TCRdb has only the in-frame clones, and not every one. Seen here are fewer than 150,000 clones, roughly 90% observed once, and the top ten hold more than 0.55%. The length of the CDR3 is 13 residues. The V end lost 8 bases, the J end lost 0 bases, and 11 bases lay between the germline ends. Looked up from germline, CDR1 is SGHAT and CDR2 is FQNNGV. Time point denoted: week 11, during vaccination. One vaccine dose held 300 ug of mutant IDH1 20-mer peptide and came with topical imiquimod. Donor diagnoses consisted of new WHO grade 3 or 4 IDH1-mutant, ATRX-lost astrocytomas. The data were taken from a study of a mutant IDH1 vaccine in newly diagnosed glioma. Overall study context: Earlier care involved radiotherapy, temozolomide, or both, and the majority received both. Regarding the study as a whole: Pseudoprogression looked unconnected to shifts in top peripheral T cell clonotypes. Vaccination elicited immune responses in 90% to 95% of patients.

The V gene is TRBV11-2, the J gene TRBJ2-7, with D perhaps matching TRBD2 (7 bases). The sequence was obtained from a woman aged 50 to 65 with glioma. The sample was PBMCs, taken from a glioma patient whose treatment included an IDH1 peptide vaccine. DNA for the CDR3: TGTGCCAGCGGGGGCGGGAGCTCCTACGAGCAGTACTTC. Translation gives CASGGGSSYEQYF.